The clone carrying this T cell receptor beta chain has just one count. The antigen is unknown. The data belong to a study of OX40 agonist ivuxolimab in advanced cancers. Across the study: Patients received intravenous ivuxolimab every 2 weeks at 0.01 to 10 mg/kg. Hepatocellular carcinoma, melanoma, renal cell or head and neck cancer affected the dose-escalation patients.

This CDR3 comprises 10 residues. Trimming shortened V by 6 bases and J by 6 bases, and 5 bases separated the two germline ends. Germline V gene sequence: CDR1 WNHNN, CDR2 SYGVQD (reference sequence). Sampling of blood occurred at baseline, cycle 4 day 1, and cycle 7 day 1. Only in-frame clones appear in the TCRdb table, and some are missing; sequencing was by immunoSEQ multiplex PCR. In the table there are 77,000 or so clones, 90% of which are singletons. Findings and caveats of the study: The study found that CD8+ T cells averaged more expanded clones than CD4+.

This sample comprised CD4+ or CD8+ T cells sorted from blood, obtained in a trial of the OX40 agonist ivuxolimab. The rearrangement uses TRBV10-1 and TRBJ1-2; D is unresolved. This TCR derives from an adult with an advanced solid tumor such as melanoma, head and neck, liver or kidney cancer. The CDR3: CASRAHGYTF. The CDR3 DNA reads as TGCGCCAGCAGGGCCCATGGCTACACCTTC.